This passage covers 26 T cell receptor beta chains from one sample sequenced in a study of shared clonotypes between healthy human individuals. The protocol was immunoSEQ multiplex PCR, while the TCRdb copy is restricted to in-frame clones and leaves out a portion. The data show under 300,000 clones, approximately 70% seen once. The sequenced material came from memory CD4+ T cells sorted from blood. Subset here: CD45RA-negative fraction. The receptors were sampled from a man aged 30-40 years in good health.

V is TRBV7-8 and J is TRBJ1-2; 12 nucleotides align to TRBD1. Germline V gene sequence: CDR1 SGHVS, CDR2 FQNEAQ. The CDR3 extends over 18 amino acids. Trimming took 4 bases from V and 2 from J; bases not matched to a gene: 11. CDR3 nucleotide sequence: TGTGCCAGCAGCTCCTCAGGGACAGGGGGCGCTGACAACTATGGCTACACCTTC. Translated: CASSSSGTGGADNYGYTF.

This clone was detected a few times. The V call is TRBV28, the J call TRBJ2-7; possibly TRBD2 for D (5 bases). This CDR3 spans 16 amino acids. Trimming took 6 bases from V and 0 from J, leaving 18 bases between them. Germline values: CDR1 MDHEN, CDR2 SYDVKM. DNA of the CDR3: TGTGCCAGCAGACAAATGGGGAGCGTAAACTCCTACGAGCAGTACTTC. This encodes CASRQMGSVNSYEQYF.

The chain employs TRBV5-5 and TRBJ2-7; D remains unclear. V was pared by 1 base and J by 12 bases, with 26 bases between. This CDR3 region has 16 residues. The germline CDR1 and CDR2 sequences are SGHKS and YYEKEE (reference sequence). CDR3 coding DNA: TGTGCCAGCAGCTTGTATACGGCTTCAACGGCCTCTAAAGGGTACTTC. It is translated as CASSLYTASTASKGYF.

This clone was seen only a few times. The J gene is TRBJ2-2, the V gene TRBV12-5, with TRBD1 as a possible D gene (6 bases). Trimming removed 6 bases at V and 8 bases at J, with 7 bases between. Germline V gene sequence: CDR1 LGHNT, CDR2 FRNRAP. The CDR3 contains 11 residues. For the CDR3, the DNA is TGTGCTAGTGGGGGGACAGGGGAGCTGTTTTTT. Its translation is CASGGTGELFF.

The sample holds a few counts of this clone. V gene TRBV27 combines with J gene TRBJ2-1; TRBD2 aligns across 7 bases. V shed 1 base, J shed 4 bases, and the junction held 10 bases outside the gene matches. The CDR3 consists of 17 residues. Per the germline V gene, CDR1 is MNHEY and CDR2 is SMNVEV (reference sequence). The CDR3 region is CASSLFQAAGIYNEQFF. CDR3 bases: TGTGCCAGCAGTTTATTTCAGGCAGCGGGGATTTACAATGAGCAGTTCTTC.

This clone appeared a single time. The chain links TRBV7-2 to TRBJ2-1; the match to TRBD2 covers 10 bases. The CDR3 has 16 residues. Germline V gene data show CDR1 as SGHTA and CDR2 as FQGNSA. V shed 7 bases and J 7 bases; nucleotides not matched to a gene: 13. CDR3 sequence (DNA): TGTGCCAGCACCCGCAGCGGGAGGGCCTTCGGGAATGAGCAGTTCTTC. This gives the protein CASTRSGRAFGNEQFF.

In its sample, this clone was seen many times. V and J are TRBV10-3 and TRBJ1-3; 9 bases map to TRBD1. This CDR3 spans 15 amino acids. Losses at the gene ends were 7 bases for V and 0 bases for J; bases not matched to a gene: 4. Germline-derived CDR1 and CDR2 are ENHRY and SYGVKD. CDR3 loop: CAIKETGGSGNTIYF. CDR3 DNA: TGTGCCATCAAGGAGACAGGGGGCTCTGGAAACACCATATATTTT.

This clone was observed a few times. The chain couples TRBV18 to TRBJ2-5, with 7 bases lining up with TRBD2. J lost 1 base, V lost 3 bases, and 2 bases had no gene match. The CDR3 is 14 residues long. Germline V gives CDR1 KGHSH, CDR2 LQKENI. The CDR3 sequence is CASSPPSGQETQYF. The CDR3 DNA reads as TGTGCCAGCTCACCCCCTAGCGGCCAAGAGACCCAGTACTTC.

V and J are TRBV19 and TRBJ1-2; D unresolved. The V end lost 5 bases, the J end lost 3 bases, and 4 bases lay between the germline ends. The germline V gene has CDR1 LNHDA and CDR2 SQIVND (reference sequence). The CDR3 covers 11 residues. CDR3 sequence reads: CASSFYYGYTF. CDR3 DNA sequence: TGTGCCAGTAGTTTCTACTATGGCTACACCTTC.

A few counts support this clone. This chain joins TRBV5-8 and TRBJ2-5, with 9 bases aligning to TRBD2. V shed 2 bases, J shed 5 bases, and the junction held 10 bases outside the gene matches. The CDR3 has 16 residues. Germline V CDR1 and CDR2: SGHTS, YDEGEE. The CDR3 sequence is CASSFGAGGIHETQYF. CDR3 in DNA: TGTGCCAGCAGCTTCGGAGCGGGAGGAATACACGAGACCCAGTACTTC.

A note on this clone: The sample holds other DNA sequences that translate to the same CDR3. This chain connects TRBV27 to TRBJ2-5; D is unclear. From germline, CDR1 is MNHEY and CDR2 SMNVEV (reference sequence). Trimming took off 6 bases at V and 2 bases at J, with 4 bases between the two ends. CDR3 length: 11 amino acids. CDR3 in amino acids: CASRQQETQYF. In DNA form, the CDR3 reads TGTGCCAGCAGACAGCAAGAGACCCAGTACTTC.

This clone has at least ten counts. This sequence joins TRBV6-6 and TRBJ2-7; tentatively, D is TRBD2 (5 bases). V lost 0 bases and J 3 bases, leaving 12 bases between the germline ends. Germline-derived CDR1 and CDR2 are MNHNY and SVGAGI (reference sequence). The CDR3 totals 15 residues. The DNA for the CDR3 is TGTGCCAGCAGTTACTCCGGCCAGGCGGGCTACGAGCAGTACTTC. Its translation: CASSYSGQAGYEQYF.

The chain links TRBV4-2 to TRBJ1-2; maybe TRBD1 (6 bases). Germline loops: CDR1 LGHNA, CDR2 YNFKEQ. V lost 3 bases to trimming and J lost 6 bases, with 17 bases between them. CDR3 size: 15 residues. CDR3 DNA sequence: TGTGCCAGCAGCCAGCCGGGGGCGATCGGTGATGGCTACACCTTC. Its protein product is CASSQPGAIGDGYTF.

This clone showed up just a few times. The chain uses TRBV6-1 and TRBJ1-1; D remains unclear. The CDR3 spans 14 residues. V was cut by 6 bases and J by 3 bases, with 14 bases left in between. The germline V gene encodes CDR1 MNHNS and CDR2 SASEGT. CDR3 sequence: CASRFLGSYTEAFF. The CDR3, as DNA: TGTGCCAGCAGGTTCCTAGGGTCGTACACTGAAGCTTTCTTT.

As for this clone: The same CDR3 also results from other DNA sequences found in this sample. J is TRBJ2-2 and V is TRBV11-3; the D is unclear. Trimming left V 1 base short and J 2 bases short, with 5 bases between. The CDR3 loop spans 14 amino acids. CDR1 is SGHNT and CDR2 is YENEEA in the germline V gene. The CDR3 sequence is CASSLARNTGELFF. The CDR3 DNA is TGTGCCAGCAGCTTAGCTCGTAACACCGGGGAGCTGTTTTTT.

This clone was seen once. This chain joins TRBV4-1 and TRBJ1-2; D possibly corresponds to TRBD1 (5 bases). The CDR3 is 14 amino acids. V lost 0 bases to trimming and J lost 2 bases, with 7 bases between them. Germline V gene sequence: CDR1 MGHRA, CDR2 YSYEKL. The chain's CDR3 is CASSQDGGNYGYTF. CDR3 in DNA: TGCGCCAGCAGCCAAGATGGGGGGAACTATGGCTACACCTTC.

The table lists this clone with many counts. V is TRBV7-9 and J is TRBJ1-1; possible D gene TRBD1, 5 bases. Germline V gene sequence: CDR1 SEHNR, CDR2 FQNEAQ (reference sequence). The length of the CDR3 is 13 residues. Trimming removed 2 bases from V and 2 bases from J, with 6 bases in between. CDR3 bases: TGTGCCAGCAGCTTAAGGGACAACACTGAAGCTTTCTTT. This sequence encodes CASSLRDNTEAFF.

The CDR3 spells CSVDHRGRVGSYEQYF. For the CDR3, the DNA is TGCAGCGTTGACCACAGGGGGCGAGTAGGATCCTACGAGCAGTACTTC. V usage is TRBV29-1 and J usage is TRBJ2-7; 9 bases are a match to TRBD1. This CDR3 spans 16 amino acids. Germline V gene data show CDR1 as SQVTM and CDR2 as ANQGSEA. J lost 1 base, V lost 3 bases, and 10 bases had no gene match.

The chain couples TRBV6-6 to TRBJ2-6; D uncertain. The length of the CDR3 is 15 residues. V lost 6 bases and J 3 bases, leaving 12 bases between the germline ends. Germline V gene data show CDR1 as MNHNY and CDR2 as SVGAGI (reference sequence). The DNA of the CDR3 is TGTGCCAGCAGCGAGACCCGGGTTGGGGCCAACGTCCTGACTTTC. Its translation is CASSETRVGANVLTF.

This clone has more than one count but fewer than ten. V usage is TRBV9 and J usage is TRBJ2-3; D not certain. Germline V gene sequence: CDR1 SGDLS, CDR2 YYNGEE. The CDR3 consists of 14 residues. The V end lost 3 bases, the J end lost 1 base, and 9 bases lay between the germline ends. In DNA, the CDR3 is TGTGCCAGCAGCGCTCAGATTGGCACAGATACGCAGTATTTT. As protein: CASSAQIGTDTQYF. The entire variable domain, with the rest obtained from reference TRBV9 and TRBJ2-3, is as follows: DSGVTQTPKHLITATGQRVTLRCSPRSGDLSVYWYQQSLDQGLQFLIQYYNGEERAKGNILERFSAQQFPDLHSELNLSSLELGDSALYFCASSAQIGTDTQYFGPGTRLTVL.

As concerns this clone: Other DNA sequences in this specimen translate into the identical CDR3. This chain connects TRBV19 to TRBJ2-3; the D gene is possibly TRBD2 (6 bases). This CDR3 is built from 14 residues. Germline-derived CDR1 and CDR2 are LNHDA and SQIVND (reference sequence). Trimming took off 4 bases at V and 0 bases at J, with 8 bases between the two ends. Here the CDR3 DNA reads TGTGCCAGTAGTACGAGCGGGAGCACAGATACGCAGTATTTT. Its translation is CASSTSGSTDTQYF.

The V gene is TRBV5-4, the J gene TRBJ1-1; a weak D match, TRBD1 (6 bases). Germline V gives CDR1 SGHNT, CDR2 YYREEE (reference sequence). This CDR3 is 15 amino acids long. V lost 3 bases and J 5 bases, leaving 17 bases between the germline ends. The CDR3 region has the DNA TGTGCCAGCAGCTCGACGCCGGACAGTTCTACTGAAGCTTTCTTT. Protein sequence: CASSSTPDSSTEAFF.

The rearrangement joins TRBV19 to TRBJ2-7; D remains unclear. CDR1 LNHDA and CDR2 SQIVND come from the germline V gene (reference sequence). Deletions cut 3 bases from V and 7 bases from J, with 13 bases between. The length of the CDR3 is 13 residues. CDR3 in DNA: TGTGCCAGTAGTATTTCAACCATAAGAGAGCAGTACTTC. As protein: CASSISTIREQYF.

In its sample, this clone was seen once. The chain employs TRBV29-1 and TRBJ1-2, with D possibly matching TRBD1 (5 bases). This CDR3 region has 13 residues. Germline CDR1 reads SQVTM; CDR2 reads ANQGSEA. Trimming cost V 1 base and J 6 bases, with 12 bases left between them. CDR3 in DNA: TGCAGCGTTGAAGGGGAGGGGTTCAATGGCTACACCTTC. Encoded protein: CSVEGEGFNGYTF.

The sample holds a few counts of this clone. V usage is TRBV5-1 and J usage is TRBJ2-1, with TRBD2 matching 12 bases. The CDR3 contains 16 residues. The J segment lost 4 bases and the V segment lost 1 base, leaving 3 bases of the junction unmatched. The V gene's germline CDR1 is SGHRS and CDR2 YFSETQ. The CDR3 DNA follows: TGCGCCAGCAGCTTGATACTAGCGGGAGGTTACAATGAGCAGTTCTTC. Protein sequence: CASSLILAGGYNEQFF.

CDR3 DNA: TGTGCCAGCAGCTTCCTAGCGATCAACAATGAGCAGTTCTTC. Its translation: CASSFLAINNEQFF. The rearrangement uses TRBV11-2 and TRBJ2-1, with D perhaps matching TRBD2 (6 bases). The CDR3 spans 14 residues. V was cut by 3 bases and J by 5 bases, with 11 bases left in between. Germline CDR1 is SGHAT and CDR2 is FQNNGV.